This TCR beta chain was obtained from a study of blood T cell repertoires in COVID-19. This table comes from immunoSEQ multiplex PCR, and its TCRdb copy is limited to in-frame clones, with some not included. The table shows about 190,000 clones, with 82% occurring only once. There are 16 residues in the CDR3. The ends lost 6 bases at V and 4 bases at J; junction bases unmatched: 9. Germline V CDR1 and CDR2: MDHEN, SYDVKM. Many counts were recorded for this clone. Sequencing was done on a sample of peripheral blood. The TCR comes from a woman younger than 45 with acute or convalescent COVID-19. The V gene is TRBV28, the J gene TRBJ2-2; 9 bases fit TRBD1. For the CDR3, the DNA is TGTGCCAGCAGCCGAGACAGGGGGGGACTCACCGGGGAGCTGTTTTTT. It specifies CASSRDRGGLTGELFF.